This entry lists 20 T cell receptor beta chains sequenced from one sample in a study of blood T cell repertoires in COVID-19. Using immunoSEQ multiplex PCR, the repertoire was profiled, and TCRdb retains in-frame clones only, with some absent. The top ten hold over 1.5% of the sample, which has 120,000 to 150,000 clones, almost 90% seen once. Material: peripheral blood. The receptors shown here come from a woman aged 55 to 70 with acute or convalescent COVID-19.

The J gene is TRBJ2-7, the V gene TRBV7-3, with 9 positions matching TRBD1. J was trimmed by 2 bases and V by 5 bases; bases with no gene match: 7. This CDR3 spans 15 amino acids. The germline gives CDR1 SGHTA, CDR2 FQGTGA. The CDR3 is CASSPSGQGPYEQYF. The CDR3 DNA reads TGTGCCAGCAGCCCCTCGGGACAGGGACCCTACGAGCAGTACTTC.

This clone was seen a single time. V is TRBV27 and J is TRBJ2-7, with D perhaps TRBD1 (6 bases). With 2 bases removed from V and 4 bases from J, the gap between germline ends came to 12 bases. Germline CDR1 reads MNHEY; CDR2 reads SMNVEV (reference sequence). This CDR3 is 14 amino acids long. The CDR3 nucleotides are TGTGCCAGCAGTTTACAGGGGCCCACGTACGAGCAGTACTTC. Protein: CASSLQGPTYEQYF.

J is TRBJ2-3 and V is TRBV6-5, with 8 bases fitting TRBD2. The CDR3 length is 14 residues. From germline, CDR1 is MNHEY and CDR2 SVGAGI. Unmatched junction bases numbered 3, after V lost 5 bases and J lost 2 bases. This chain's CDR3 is CASSPGLATDTQYF. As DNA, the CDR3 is TGTGCCAGCAGTCCAGGACTAGCCACAGATACGCAGTATTTT.

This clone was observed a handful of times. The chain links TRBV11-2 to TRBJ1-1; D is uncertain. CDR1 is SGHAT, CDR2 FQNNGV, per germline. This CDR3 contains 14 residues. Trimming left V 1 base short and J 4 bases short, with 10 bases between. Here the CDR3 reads CASSLVSVVTEAFF. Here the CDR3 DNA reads TGTGCCAGCAGCTTAGTCAGCGTAGTCACTGAAGCTTTCTTT.

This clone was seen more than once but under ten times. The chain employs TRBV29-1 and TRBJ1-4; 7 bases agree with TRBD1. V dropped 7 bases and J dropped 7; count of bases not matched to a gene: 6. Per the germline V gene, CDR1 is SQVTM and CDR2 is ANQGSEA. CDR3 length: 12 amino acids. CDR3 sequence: CSATTGSEKLFF. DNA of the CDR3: TGCAGCGCCACGACAGGGAGTGAAAAACTGTTTTTT.

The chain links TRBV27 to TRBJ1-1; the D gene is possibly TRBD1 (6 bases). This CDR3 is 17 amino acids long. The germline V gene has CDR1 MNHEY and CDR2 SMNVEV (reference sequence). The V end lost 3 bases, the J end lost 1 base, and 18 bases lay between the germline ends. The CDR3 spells CASSFSIPGQRNTEAFF. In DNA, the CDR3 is TGTGCCAGCAGTTTCTCCATCCCGGGACAAAGGAACACTGAAGCTTTCTTT.

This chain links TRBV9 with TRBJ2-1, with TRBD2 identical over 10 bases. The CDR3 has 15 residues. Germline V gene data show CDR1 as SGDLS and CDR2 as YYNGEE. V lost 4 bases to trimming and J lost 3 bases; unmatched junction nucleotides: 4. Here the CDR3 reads CASSSSGGGYNEQFF. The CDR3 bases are TGTGCCAGCAGCTCGAGCGGGGGGGGCTACAATGAGCAGTTCTTC.

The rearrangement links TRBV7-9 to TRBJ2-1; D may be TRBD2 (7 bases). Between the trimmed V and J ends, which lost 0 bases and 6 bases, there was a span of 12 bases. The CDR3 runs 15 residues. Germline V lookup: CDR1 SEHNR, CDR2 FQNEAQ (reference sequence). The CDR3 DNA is TGTGCCAGCAGCTTAGCCCCGGGGGGCCCCAATGAGCAGTTCTTC. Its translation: CASSLAPGGPNEQFF.

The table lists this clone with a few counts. The CDR3 nucleotides read TGTGCCAGTAGTCCGTTACGACACGGGACAGCCCTTAATGAAAAACTGTTTTTT. Amino acid sequence: CASSPLRHGTALNEKLFF. The chain employs TRBV19 and TRBJ1-4; 7 bases are a match to TRBD1. J was trimmed by 4 bases and V by 5 bases; bases with no gene match: 16. Germline-derived CDR1 and CDR2 are LNHDA and SQIVND (reference sequence). This CDR3 has 18 residues.

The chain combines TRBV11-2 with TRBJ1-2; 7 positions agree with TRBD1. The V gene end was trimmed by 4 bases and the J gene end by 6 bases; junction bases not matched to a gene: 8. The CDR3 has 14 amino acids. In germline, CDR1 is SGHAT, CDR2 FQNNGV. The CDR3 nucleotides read TGTGCCAGCAGCTCGCCCGGGACAGCTAATGGCTACACCTTC. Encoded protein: CASSSPGTANGYTF.

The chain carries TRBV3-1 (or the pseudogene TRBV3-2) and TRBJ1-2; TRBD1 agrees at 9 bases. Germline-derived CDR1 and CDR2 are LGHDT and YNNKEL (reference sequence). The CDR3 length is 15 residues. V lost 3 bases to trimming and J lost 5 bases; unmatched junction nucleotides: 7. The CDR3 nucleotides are TGTGCCAGCAGCCATAACGGACAGGGGCGGTATGGCTACACCTTC. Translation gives CASSHNGQGRYGYTF.

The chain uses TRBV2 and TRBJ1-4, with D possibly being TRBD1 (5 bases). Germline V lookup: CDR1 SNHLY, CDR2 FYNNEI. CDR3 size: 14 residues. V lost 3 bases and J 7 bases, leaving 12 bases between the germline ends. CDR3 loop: CASSDPGRGEKLFF. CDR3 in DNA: TGTGCCAGCAGTGATCCGGGTAGGGGTGAAAAACTGTTTTTT.

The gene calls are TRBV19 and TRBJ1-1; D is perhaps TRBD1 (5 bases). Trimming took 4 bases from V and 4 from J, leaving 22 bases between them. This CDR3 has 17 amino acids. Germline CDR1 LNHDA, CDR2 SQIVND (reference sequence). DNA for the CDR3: TGTGCCAGTAGTAGGTCCGGGGGGAGGGGACGATCCACTGAAGCTTTCTTT. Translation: CASSRSGGRGRSTEAFF.

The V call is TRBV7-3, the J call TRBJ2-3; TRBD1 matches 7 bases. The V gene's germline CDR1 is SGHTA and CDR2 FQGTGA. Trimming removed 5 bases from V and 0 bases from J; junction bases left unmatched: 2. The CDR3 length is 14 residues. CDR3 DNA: TGTGCCAGCAGCCTCAGGGGGAGCACAGATACGCAGTATTTT. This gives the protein CASSLRGSTDTQYF.

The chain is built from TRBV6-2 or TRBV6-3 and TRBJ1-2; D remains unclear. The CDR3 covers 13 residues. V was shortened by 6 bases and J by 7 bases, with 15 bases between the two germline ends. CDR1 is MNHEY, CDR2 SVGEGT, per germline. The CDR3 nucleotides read TGTGCCAGCAGCTTCGGGAGTGCGGGTGGCTACACCTTC. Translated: CASSFGSAGGYTF.

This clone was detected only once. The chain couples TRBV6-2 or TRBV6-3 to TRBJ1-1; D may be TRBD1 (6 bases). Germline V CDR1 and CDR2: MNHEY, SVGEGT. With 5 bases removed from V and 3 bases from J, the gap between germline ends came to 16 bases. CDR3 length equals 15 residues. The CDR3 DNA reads TGTGCCAGCAGTACGAAGACAGGTTGGGACACTGAAGCTTTCTTT. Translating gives CASSTKTGWDTEAFF.

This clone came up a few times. The CDR3 sequence: CATTRGSGTGATGELFF. In DNA form, the CDR3 reads TGTGCCACCACGCGAGGATCCGGGACAGGGGCCACCGGGGAGCTGTTTTTT. The chain uses TRBV24-1 and TRBJ2-2, with 10 bases identical to TRBD1. CDR1 is KGHDR and CDR2 is SFDVKD in the germline V gene. The CDR3 runs 17 residues. The V segment lost 8 bases and the J segment 4 bases; nucleotides outside the gene matches: 12.

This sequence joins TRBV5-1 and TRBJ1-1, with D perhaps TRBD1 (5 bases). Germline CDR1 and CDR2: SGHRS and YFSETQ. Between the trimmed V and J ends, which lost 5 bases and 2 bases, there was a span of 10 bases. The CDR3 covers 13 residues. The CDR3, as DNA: TGCGCCAGCAGGACAGACCAAAACACTGAAGCTTTCTTT. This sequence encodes CASRTDQNTEAFF. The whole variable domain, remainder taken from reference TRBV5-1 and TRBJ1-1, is KAGVTQTPRYLIKTRGQQVTLSCSPISGHRSVSWYQQTPGQGLQFLFEYFSETQRNKGNFPGRFSGRQFSNSRSEMNVSTLELGDSALYLCASRTDQNTEAFFGQGTRLTVV.

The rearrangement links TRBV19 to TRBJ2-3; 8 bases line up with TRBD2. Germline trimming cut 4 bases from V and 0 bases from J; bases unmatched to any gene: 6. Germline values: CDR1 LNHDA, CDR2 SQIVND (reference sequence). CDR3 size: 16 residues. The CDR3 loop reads CASSTLLAASTDTQYF. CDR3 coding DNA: TGTGCCAGTAGTACGCTACTAGCGGCTAGCACAGATACGCAGTATTTT.

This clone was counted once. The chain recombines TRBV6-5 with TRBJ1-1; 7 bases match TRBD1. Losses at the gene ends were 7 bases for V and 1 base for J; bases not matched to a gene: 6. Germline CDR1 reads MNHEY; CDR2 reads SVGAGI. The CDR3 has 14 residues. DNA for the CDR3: TGTGCCAGCACTGCGACAGGGCAGAACACTGAAGCTTTCTTT. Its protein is CASTATGQNTEAFF.